The 14 T cell receptor beta chains given below trace back to one sample, sequenced in a study of monozygotic twins with inflammatory bowel disease. With the 5' RACE reads reprocessed, TCRdb shows one record per CDR3 protein and no DNA. The table for this sample gives 110,000 to 150,000 distinct CDR3 sequences. The source material was blood. These receptors originate from a human donor with ulcerative colitis or Crohn's disease, or a healthy co-twin of an affected twin (not recorded which).

J is TRBJ2-3 and V is TRBV7-3; TCRdb selects TRBD2, and the lack of DNA leaves this call unchecked. CDR1 and CDR2 from the germline V gene are SGHTA and FQGTGA. The CDR3 spans 16 residues. CDR3 amino acids: CASSDLAGPSTDTQYF.

V gene TRBV20-1 combines with J gene TRBJ1-1; TCRdb lists TRBD1, though no DNA is available to test this call. Germline V CDR1 and CDR2: DFQATT, SNEGSKA (reference sequence). This CDR3 is 16 amino acids long. CDR3 amino acids: CSALPRGSHLYTEAFF.

This rearrangement joins TRBV28 to TRBJ1-6; TCRdb names TRBD1, which stays unverified in the absence of DNA. The germline CDR1 and CDR2 sequences are MDHEN and SYDVKM. The CDR3 is made up of 15 amino acids. CDR3: CASSLEAGMNSPLHF.

V and J are TRBV20-1 and TRBJ1-5. Germline V gene sequence: CDR1 DFQATT, CDR2 SNEGSKA (reference sequence). The CDR3 extends over 14 amino acids. The CDR3: CSASDQYSNQPQHF.

The genes are TRBV15 and TRBJ2-7. This CDR3 spans 15 amino acids. The germline V gene has CDR1 LNHNV and CDR2 YYDKDF (reference sequence). The CDR3 region is CATSRDLPSSYEQYF.

J is TRBJ2-5 and V is TRBV5-1; TCRdb indicates TRBD1, and absent DNA this call remains unverified. CDR3 length: 15 residues. Per germline, CDR1 SGHRS and CDR2 YFSETQ. CDR3 amino acids: CASNPTGGTEETQYF.

This chain links TRBV20-1 with TRBJ1-5; TCRdb proposes TRBD1, but this gene call is untestable without DNA. The CDR3 totals 17 residues. The germline CDR1 and CDR2 sequences are DFQATT and SNEGSKA (reference sequence). CDR3 sequence: CSARDSIWGRGNQPQHF.

This chain uses TRBV29-1 with TRBJ2-3; lacking DNA, the TRBD2 call made by TCRdb goes unchecked. The CDR3 has 13 residues. The germline V gene has CDR1 SQVTM and CDR2 ANQGSEA. The CDR3 loop is CSGGSDFSDTQYF.

The genes are TRBV5-1 and TRBJ1-6. The CDR3 runs 12 residues. Looked up from germline, CDR1 is SGHRS and CDR2 is YFSETQ. The CDR3 is CASRDAASPLHF.

The chain couples TRBV12-3 or TRBV12-4 to TRBJ2-7; the D call of TRBD1 rests on TCRdb alone, since no DNA is present to check it. The CDR3 extends over 13 amino acids. CDR3 in amino acids: CASSRGTGREQYF.

The chain combines TRBV28 with TRBJ1-5; TCRdb's assignment of TRBD1 cannot be checked, as there is no DNA. In germline, CDR1 is MDHEN, CDR2 SYDVKM. This CDR3 comprises 16 residues. This chain's CDR3 is CASSSGSPGGNQPQHF. The full variable domain, in which reference TRBV28 and TRBJ1-5 provide the parts outside the CDR3, is DVKVTQSSRYLVKRTGEKVFLECVQDMDHENMFWYRQDPGLGLRLIYFSYDVKMKEKGDIPEGYSVSREKKERFSLILESASTNQTSMYLCASSSGSPGGNQPQHFGDGTRLSIL.

The chain combines TRBV18 with TRBJ2-1; TCRdb proposes TRBD2, but this gene call is untestable without DNA. This CDR3 has 16 residues. Germline assignment: CDR1 KGHSH and CDR2 LQKENI. The CDR3 spells CASSLNPGLAGYEQFF.

The chain employs TRBV28 and TRBJ2-1; absent DNA, TCRdb's TRBD2 call cannot be checked. This CDR3 has 16 residues. Germline-derived CDR1 and CDR2 are MDHEN and SYDVKM. The CDR3 here is CASSSLAGGTYNEQFF.

The chain is built from TRBV5-1 and TRBJ2-7; the TCRdb D gene call, TRBD1, has no DNA to confirm it. Germline V CDR1 and CDR2: SGHRS, YFSETQ. This CDR3 contains 16 residues. The CDR3 region is CASSLPQGEFSYEQYF.